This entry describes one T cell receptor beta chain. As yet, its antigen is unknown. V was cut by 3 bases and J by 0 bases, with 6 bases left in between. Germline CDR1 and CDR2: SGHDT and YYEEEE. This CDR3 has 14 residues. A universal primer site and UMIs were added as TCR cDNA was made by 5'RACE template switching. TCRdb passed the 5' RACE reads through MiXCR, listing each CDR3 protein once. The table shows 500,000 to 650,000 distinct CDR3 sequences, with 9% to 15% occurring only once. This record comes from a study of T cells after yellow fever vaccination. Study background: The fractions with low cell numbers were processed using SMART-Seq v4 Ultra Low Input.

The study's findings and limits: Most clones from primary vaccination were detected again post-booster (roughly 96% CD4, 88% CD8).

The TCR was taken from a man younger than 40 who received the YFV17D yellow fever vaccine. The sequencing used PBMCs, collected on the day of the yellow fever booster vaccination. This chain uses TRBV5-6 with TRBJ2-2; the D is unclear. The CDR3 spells CASSSTSNTGELFF. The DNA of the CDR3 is TGTGCCAGCAGCTCCACATCGAACACCGGGGAGCTGTTTTTT.